Sequencing of this T cell receptor beta chain was carried out in a study of shared clonotypes between healthy human individuals. TCRdb keeps only in-frame clones here, not all; method: immunoSEQ multiplex PCR. In the table there are approximately 2.5 million clones, around nine tenths of which are singletons. Deletions cut 6 bases from V and 4 bases from J, with 9 bases between. Germline V gene sequence: CDR1 MDHEN, CDR2 SYDVKM. The CDR3 spans 12 residues. The clonotype comes from a man aged 18-30 years in good health. Sequencing was done on a sample of naive CD4+ T cells sorted from blood. Subset noted: CD45RA+ positively selected. The chain employs TRBV28 and TRBJ1-2; no definite D call. The CDR3 sequence is CASSPVSYGYTF. DNA for the CDR3: TGTGCCAGCAGCCCAGTCAGCTATGGCTACACCTTC.